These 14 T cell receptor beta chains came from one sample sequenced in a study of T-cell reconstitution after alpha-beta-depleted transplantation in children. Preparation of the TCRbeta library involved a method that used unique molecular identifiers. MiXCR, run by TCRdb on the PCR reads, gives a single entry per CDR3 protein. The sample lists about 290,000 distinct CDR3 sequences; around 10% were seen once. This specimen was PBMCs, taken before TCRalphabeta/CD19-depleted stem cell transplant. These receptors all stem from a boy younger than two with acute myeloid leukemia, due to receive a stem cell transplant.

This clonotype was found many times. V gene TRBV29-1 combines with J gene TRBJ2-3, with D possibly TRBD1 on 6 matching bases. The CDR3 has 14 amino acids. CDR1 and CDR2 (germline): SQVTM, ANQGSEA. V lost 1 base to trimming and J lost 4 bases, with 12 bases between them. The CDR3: CSVEGRKGADTQYF. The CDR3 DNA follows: TGCAGCGTTGAAGGGCGGAAGGGGGCAGATACGCAGTATTTT.

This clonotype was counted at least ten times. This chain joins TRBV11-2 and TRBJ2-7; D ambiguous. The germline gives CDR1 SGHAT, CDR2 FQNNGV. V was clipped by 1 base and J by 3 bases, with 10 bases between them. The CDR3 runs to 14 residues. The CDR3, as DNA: TGTGCCAGCAGCTTAGCATTCCGTAACTACGAGCAGTACTTC. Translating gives CASSLAFRNYEQYF.

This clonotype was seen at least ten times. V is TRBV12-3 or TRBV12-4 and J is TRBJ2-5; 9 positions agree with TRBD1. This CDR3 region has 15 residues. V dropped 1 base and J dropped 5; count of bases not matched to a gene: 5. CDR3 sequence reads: CASSLDRGRWETQYF. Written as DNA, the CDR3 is TGTGCCAGCAGTTTAGACAGGGGGCGGTGGGAGACCCAGTACTTC.

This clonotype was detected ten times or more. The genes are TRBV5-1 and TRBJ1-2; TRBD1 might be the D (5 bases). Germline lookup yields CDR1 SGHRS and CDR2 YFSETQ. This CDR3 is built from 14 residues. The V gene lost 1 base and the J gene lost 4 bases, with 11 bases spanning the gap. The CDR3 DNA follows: TGCGCCAGCAGCTTGTTTCGACAGACCTATGGCTACACCTTC. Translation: CASSLFRQTYGYTF. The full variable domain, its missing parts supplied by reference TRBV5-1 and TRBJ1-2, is KAGVTQTPRYLIKTRGQQVTLSCSPISGHRSVSWYQQTPGQGLQFLFEYFSETQRNKGNFPGRFSGRQFSNSRSEMNVSTLELGDSALYLCASSLFRQTYGYTFGSGTRLTVV.

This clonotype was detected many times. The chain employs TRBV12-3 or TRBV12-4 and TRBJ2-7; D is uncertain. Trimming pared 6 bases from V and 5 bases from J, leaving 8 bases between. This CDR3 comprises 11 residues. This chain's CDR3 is CASSSSDEQYF. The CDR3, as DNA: TGTGCCAGCAGCTCATCTGACGAGCAGTACTTC.

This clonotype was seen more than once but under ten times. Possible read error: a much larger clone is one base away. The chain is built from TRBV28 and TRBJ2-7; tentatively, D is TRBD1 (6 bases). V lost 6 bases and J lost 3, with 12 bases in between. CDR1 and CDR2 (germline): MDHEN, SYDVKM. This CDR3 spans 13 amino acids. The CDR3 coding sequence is TGTGCCAGCAGCTGGACAGAGTACTACGAGCAGTACTTC. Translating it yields CASSWTEYYEQYF.

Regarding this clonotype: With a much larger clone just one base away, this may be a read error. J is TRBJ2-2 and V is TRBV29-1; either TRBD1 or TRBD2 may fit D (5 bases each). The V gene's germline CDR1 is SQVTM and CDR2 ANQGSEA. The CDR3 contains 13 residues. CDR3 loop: CSVASIGAGDLFF. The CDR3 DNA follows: TGCAGCGTGGCATCCATAGGGGCCGGGGACCTGTTTTTT.

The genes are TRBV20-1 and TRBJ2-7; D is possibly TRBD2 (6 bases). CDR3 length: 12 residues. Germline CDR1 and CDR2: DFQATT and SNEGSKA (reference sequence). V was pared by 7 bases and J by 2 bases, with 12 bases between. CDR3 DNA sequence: TGCAGTGGGAGGGGCTTTACCTACGAGCAGTACTTC. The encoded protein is CSGRGFTYEQYF.

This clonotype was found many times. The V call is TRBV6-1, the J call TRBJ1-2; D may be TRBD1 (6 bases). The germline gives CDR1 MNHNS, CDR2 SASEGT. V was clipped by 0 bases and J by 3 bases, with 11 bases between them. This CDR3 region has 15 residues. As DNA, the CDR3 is TGTGCCAGCAGTGAAGCGACACAGGGTTACTATGGCTACACCTTC. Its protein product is CASSEATQGYYGYTF.

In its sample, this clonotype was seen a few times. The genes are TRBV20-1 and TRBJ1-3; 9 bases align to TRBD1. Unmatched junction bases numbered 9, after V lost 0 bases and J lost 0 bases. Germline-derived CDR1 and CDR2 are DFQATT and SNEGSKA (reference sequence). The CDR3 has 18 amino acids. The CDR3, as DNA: TGCAGTGCTAGAGATCTCGGGGACAGGGCTTTCTCTGGAAACACCATATATTTT. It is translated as CSARDLGDRAFSGNTIYF.

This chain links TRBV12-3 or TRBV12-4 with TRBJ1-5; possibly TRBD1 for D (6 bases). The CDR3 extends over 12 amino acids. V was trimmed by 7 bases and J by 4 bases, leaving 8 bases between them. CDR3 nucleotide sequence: TGTGCCAGCAAGGGACATAATCAGCCCCAGCATTTT. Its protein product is CASKGHNQPQHF.

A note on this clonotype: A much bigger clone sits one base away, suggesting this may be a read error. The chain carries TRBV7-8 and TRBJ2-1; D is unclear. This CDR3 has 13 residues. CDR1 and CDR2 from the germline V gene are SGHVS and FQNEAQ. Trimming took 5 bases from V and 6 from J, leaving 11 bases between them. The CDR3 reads CASSRPYINEQFF. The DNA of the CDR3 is TGTGCCAGCAGCCGACCCTATATCAATGAGCAGTTCTTC. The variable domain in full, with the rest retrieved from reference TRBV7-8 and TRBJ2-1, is GAGVSQSPRYKVAKRGQDVALRCDPISGHVSLFWYQQALGQGPEFLTYFQNEAQLDKSGLPSDRFFAERPEGSVSTLKIQRTQQEDSAVYLCASSRPYINEQFFGPGTRLTVL.

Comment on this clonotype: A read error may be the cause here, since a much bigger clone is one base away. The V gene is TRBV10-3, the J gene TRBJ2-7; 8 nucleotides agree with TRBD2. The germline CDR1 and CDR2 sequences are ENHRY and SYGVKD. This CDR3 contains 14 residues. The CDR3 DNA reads TGTCCCATCAGTGACGCGGGACTAGTCTACGAGCAGTACTTC. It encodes CPISDAGLVYEQYF.

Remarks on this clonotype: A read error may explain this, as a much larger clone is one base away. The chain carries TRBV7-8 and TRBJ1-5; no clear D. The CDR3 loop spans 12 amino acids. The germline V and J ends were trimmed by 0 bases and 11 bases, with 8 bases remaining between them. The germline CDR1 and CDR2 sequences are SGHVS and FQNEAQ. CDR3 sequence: CASSLASPAQHF. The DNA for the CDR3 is TGTGCCAGCAGCTTAGCGTCACCGGCCCAGCATTTT.